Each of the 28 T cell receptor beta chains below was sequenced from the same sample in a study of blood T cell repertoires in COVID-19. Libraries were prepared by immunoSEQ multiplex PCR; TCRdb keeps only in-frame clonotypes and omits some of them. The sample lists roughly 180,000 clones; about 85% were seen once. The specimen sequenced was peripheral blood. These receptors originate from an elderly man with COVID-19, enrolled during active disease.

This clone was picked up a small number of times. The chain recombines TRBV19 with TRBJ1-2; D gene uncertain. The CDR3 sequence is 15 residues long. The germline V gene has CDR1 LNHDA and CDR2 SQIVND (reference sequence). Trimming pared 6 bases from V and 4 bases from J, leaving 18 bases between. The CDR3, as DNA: TGTGCCAGTAGACAGACCCCGGGAGCCCTCTATGGCTACACCTTC. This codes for CASRQTPGALYGYTF.

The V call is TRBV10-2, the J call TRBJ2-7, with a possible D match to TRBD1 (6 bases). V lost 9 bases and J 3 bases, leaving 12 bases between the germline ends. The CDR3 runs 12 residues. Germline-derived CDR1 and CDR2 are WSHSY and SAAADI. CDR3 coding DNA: TGCGCCAGTCAGGTAGGGGGCTACGAGCAGTACTTC. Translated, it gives CASQVGGYEQYF.

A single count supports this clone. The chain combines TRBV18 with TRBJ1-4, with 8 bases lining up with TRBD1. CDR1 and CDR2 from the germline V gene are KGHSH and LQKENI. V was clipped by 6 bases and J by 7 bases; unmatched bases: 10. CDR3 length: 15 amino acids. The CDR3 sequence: CASSPTQGTGEKLFF. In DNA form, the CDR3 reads TGTGCCAGCTCGCCTACACAGGGGACAGGTGAAAAACTGTTTTTT.

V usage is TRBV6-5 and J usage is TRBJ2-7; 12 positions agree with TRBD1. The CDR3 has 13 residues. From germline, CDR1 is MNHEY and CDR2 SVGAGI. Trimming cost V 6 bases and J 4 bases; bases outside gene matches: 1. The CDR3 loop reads CASRGQGAYEQYF. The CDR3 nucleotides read TGTGCCAGCAGGGGACAGGGGGCGTACGAGCAGTACTTC.

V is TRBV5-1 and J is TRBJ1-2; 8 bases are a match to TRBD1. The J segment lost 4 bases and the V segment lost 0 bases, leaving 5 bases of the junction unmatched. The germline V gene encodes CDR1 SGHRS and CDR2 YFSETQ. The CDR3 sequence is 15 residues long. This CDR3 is CASSLGRGRAYGYTF. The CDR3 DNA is TGCGCCAGCAGCTTGGGCAGGGGGCGTGCCTATGGCTACACCTTC.

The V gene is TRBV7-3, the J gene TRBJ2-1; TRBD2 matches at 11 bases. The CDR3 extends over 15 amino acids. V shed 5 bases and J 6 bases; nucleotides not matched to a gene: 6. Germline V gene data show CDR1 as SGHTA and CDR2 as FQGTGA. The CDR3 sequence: CASSPLAGGLNEQFF. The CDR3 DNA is TGTGCCAGCAGCCCGCTAGCGGGGGGCCTCAATGAGCAGTTCTTC.

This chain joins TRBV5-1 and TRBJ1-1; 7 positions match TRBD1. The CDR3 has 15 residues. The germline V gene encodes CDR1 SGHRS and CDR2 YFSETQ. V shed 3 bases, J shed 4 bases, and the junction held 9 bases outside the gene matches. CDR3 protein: CASSSGLQGGTEAFF. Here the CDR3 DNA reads TGCGCCAGCAGCTCGGGGCTTCAGGGGGGCACTGAAGCTTTCTTT.

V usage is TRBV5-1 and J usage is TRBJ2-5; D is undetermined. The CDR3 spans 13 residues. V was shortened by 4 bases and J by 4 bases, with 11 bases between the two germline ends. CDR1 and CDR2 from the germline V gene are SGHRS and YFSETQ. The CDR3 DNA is TGCGCCAGCAGCGTCACAAGAGGAGAGACCCAGTACTTC. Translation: CASSVTRGETQYF.

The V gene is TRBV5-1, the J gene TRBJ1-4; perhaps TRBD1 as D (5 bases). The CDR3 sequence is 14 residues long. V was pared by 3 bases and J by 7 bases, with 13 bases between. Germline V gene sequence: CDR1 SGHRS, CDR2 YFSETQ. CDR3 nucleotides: TGCGCCAGCAGCTCTGACAGTAGGAGTGAAAAACTGTTTTTT. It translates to CASSSDSRSEKLFF.

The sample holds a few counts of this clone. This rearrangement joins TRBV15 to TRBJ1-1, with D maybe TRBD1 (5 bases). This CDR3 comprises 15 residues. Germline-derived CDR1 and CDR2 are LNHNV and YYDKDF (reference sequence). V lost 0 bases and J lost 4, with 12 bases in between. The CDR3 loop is CATSRDLGGGTEAFF. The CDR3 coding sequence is TGTGCCACCAGCAGAGATCTGGGGGGAGGCACTGAAGCTTTCTTT.

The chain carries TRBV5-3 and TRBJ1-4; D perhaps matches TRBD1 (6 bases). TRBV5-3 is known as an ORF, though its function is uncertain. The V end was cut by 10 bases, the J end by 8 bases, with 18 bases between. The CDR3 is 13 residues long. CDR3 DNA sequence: TGTGCCCCCCCAGGGGTTGGAGGAGAAAAACTGTTTTTT. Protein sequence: CAPPGVGGEKLFF.

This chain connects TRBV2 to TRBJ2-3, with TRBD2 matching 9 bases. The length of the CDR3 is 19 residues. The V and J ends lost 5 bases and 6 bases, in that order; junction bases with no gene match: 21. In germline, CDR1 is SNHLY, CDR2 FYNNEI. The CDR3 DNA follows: TGTGCCAGCAGTCGTCGAGGAGCGGGGGGTTCTCCCTCTCAGGATACGCAGTATTTT. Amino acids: CASSRRGAGGSPSQDTQYF.

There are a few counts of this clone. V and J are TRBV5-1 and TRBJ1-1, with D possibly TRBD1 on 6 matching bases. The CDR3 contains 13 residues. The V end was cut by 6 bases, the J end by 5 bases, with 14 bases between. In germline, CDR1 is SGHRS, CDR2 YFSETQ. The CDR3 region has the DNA TGCGCCAGCAAAGAGGGGGTTGAGACTGAAGCTTTCTTT. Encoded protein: CASKEGVETEAFF.

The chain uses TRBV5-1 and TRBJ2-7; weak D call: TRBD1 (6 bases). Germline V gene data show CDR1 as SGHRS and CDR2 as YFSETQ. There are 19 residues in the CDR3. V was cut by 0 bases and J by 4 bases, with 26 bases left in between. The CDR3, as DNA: TGCGCCAGCAGCTTGGGTTGGGACACCGGGATCCCGACCTCTTACGAGCAGTACTTC. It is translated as CASSLGWDTGIPTSYEQYF.

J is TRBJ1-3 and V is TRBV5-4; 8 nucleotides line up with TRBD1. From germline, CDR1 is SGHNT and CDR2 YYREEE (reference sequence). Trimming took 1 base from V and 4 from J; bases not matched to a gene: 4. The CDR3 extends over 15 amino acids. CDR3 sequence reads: CASSLWAGGGNTIYF. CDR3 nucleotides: TGTGCCAGCAGCTTGTGGGCAGGGGGCGGAAACACCATATATTTT.

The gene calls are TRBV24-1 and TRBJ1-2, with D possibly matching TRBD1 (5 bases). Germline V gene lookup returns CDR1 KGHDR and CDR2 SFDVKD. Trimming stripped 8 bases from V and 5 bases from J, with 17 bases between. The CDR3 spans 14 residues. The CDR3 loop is CATKRRGVRYGYTF. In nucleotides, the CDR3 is TGTGCCACCAAAAGGAGGGGAGTTAGGTATGGCTACACCTTC.

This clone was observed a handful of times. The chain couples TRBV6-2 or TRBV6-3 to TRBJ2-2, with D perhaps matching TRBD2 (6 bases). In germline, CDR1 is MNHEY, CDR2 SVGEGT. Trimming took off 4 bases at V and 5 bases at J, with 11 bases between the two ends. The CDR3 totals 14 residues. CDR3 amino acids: CASSWDSVTGELFF. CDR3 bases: TGTGCCAGCAGTTGGGACTCCGTTACCGGGGAGCTGTTTTTT.

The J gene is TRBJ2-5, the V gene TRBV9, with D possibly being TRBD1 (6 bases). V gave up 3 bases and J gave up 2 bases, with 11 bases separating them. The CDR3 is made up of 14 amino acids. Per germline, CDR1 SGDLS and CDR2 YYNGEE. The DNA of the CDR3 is TGTGCCAGCAGCGCGGGACATTCTCAAGAGACCCAGTACTTC. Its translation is CASSAGHSQETQYF.

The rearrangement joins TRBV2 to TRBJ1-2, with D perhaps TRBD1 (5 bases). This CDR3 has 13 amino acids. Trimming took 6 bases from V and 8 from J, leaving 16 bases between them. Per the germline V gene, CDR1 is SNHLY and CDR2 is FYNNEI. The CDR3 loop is CASSYTRVEGYTF. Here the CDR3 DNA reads TGTGCCAGCAGCTACACCAGGGTTGAAGGCTACACCTTC.

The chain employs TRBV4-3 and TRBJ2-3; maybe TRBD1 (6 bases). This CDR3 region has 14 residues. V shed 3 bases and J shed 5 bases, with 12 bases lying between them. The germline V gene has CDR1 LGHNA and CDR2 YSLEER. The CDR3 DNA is TGCGCCAGCAGCCAGATAACAGGGTTAGATACGCAGTATTTT. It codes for CASSQITGLDTQYF.

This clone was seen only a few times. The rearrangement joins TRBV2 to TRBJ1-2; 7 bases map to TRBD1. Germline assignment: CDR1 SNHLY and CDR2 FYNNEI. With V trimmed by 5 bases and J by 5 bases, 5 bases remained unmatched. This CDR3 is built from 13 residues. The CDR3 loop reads CASSLETGYGYTF. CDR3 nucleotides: TGTGCCAGCAGTCTGGAGACAGGGTATGGCTACACCTTC.

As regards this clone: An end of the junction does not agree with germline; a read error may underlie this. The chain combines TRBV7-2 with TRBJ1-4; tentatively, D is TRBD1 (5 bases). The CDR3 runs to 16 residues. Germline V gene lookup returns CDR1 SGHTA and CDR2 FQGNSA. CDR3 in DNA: TGTGCCAGCAGCGTAGCCCTGGGCAGGGTGGGCGAAAAACTGTTTTTT. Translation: CASSVALGRVGEKLFF.

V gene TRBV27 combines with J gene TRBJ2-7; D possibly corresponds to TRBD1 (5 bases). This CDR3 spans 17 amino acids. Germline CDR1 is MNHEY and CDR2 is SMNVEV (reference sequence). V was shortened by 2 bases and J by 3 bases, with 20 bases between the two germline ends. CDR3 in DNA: TGTGCCAGCAGTTTAAGACCCTCCGCGAGGCAGGGCTACGAGCAGTACTTC. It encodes CASSLRPSARQGYEQYF.

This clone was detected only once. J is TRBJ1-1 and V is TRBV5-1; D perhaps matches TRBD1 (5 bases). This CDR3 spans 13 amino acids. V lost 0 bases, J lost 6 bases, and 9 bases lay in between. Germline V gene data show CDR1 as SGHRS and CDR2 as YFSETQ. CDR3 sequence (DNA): TGCGCCAGCAGCTTGGAAGTAGGGGCTGAAGCTTTCTTT. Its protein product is CASSLEVGAEAFF.

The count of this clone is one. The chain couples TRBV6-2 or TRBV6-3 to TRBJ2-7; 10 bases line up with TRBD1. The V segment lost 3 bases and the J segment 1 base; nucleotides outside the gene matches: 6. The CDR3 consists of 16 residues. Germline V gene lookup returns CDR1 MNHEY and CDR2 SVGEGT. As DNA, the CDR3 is TGTGCCAGCAGTTATAACGGGACAGGGGTATCCTACGAGCAGTACTTC. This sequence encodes CASSYNGTGVSYEQYF.

The chain's CDR3 is CASSSGTSNGELFF. CDR3 nucleotide sequence: TGTGCCAGCAGTTCCGGGACTAGCAACGGGGAGCTGTTTTTT. The chain carries TRBV6-5 and TRBJ2-2; 9 bases agree with TRBD2. The CDR3 is 14 residues long. The trim removed 4 bases at V and 7 bases at J, leaving 4 bases unmatched. Germline CDR1 reads MNHEY; CDR2 reads SVGAGI.

The CDR3 coding sequence is TGTGCCAGCAGGCCGCGGGGGATAGGTGAAAAACTGTTTTTT. This sequence encodes CASRPRGIGEKLFF. The chain employs TRBV2 and TRBJ1-4, with D maybe TRBD1 (5 bases). CDR1 and CDR2 (germline): SNHLY, FYNNEI. Trimming cost V 6 bases and J 7 bases, with 15 bases left between them. The CDR3 runs to 14 residues.

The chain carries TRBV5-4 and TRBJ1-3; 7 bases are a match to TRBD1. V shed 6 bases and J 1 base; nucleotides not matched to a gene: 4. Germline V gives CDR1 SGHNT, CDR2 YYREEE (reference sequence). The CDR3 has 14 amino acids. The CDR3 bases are TGTGCCAGCACTTCGACAGGGTCTGGAAACACCATATATTTT. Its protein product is CASTSTGSGNTIYF.